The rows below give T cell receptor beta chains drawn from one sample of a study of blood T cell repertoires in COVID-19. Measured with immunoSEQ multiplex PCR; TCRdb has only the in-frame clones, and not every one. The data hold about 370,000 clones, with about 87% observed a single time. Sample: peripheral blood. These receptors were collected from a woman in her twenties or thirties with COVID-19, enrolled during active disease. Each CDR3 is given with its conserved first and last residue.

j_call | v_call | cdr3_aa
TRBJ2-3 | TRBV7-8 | CASSLPRQGTDTQYF
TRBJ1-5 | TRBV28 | CASSWGSDQPQHF
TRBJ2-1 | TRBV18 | CASSPSGNEQFF
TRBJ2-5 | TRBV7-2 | CASSFSQGQETQYF
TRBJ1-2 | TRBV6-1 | CASSESQGWYGYTF
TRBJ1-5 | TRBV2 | CASSTDRGRGNQPQHF
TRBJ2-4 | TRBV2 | CASRATSGTDIQYF
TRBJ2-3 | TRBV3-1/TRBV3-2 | CASSQGGLLNTQYF
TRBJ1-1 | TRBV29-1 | CSVDREMNTEAFF
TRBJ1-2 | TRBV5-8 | CASSFHSGYTF
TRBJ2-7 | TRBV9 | CASSPGDRGYEQYF
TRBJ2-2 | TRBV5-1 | CASSFLGAGELFF
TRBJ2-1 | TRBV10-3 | CAIRRSNEQFF
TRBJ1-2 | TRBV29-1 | CSVLGRGDGYTF
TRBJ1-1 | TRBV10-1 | CASSDRLKRSEAFF
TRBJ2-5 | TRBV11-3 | CASSYRGGGREETQYF
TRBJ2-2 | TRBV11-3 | CASSRGQNTGELFF
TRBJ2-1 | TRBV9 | CASSVYRSGSTNEQFF
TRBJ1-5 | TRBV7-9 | CASGQGADQPQHF
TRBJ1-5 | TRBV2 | CASSENGQGAGQPQHF
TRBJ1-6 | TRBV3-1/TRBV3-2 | CASSPTGDNSPLHF
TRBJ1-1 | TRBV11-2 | CASRDRRNTEAFF
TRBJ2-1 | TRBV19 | CASSIGSYNEQFF
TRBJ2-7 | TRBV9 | CASSAVAGASYEQYF
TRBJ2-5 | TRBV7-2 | CASSLATTIQETQYF
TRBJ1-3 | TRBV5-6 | CASSLDTGFGGNTIYF
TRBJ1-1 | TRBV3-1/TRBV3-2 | CASSTVRDTEAFF
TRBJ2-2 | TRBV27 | CASSLTDTGELFF
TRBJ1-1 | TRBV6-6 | CASRTGSGTEAFF
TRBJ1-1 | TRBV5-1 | CASSITGSTEAFF
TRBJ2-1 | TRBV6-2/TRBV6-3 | CASSLIPGTYNEQFF
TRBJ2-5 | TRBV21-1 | CASSKDRQRFPIPQETQYF
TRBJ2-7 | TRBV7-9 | CASSPRTSGTYEQYF
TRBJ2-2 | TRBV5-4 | CASSRIPDRGDTGELFF
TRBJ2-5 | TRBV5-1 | CASSLTGLQETQYF
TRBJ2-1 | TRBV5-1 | CASTMVAGNNEQFF
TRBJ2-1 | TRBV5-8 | CASTGQGHNEQFF
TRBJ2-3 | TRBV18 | CASSSTSGGGRDTQYF
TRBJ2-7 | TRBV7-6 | CASSTGSGEQYF
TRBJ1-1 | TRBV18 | CASSPTRESNTEAFF
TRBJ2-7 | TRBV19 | CASSPTGSSYEQYF
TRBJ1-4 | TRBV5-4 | CASSPSPGNANEKLFF
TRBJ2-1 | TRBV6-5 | CASSADGRAYEQFF
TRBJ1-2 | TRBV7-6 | CASSRGQGKGYGYTF
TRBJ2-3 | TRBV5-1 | CASSLPGQGADTQYF
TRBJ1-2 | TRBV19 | CASSSQGGSRKDYGYTF
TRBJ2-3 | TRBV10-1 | CASSESGTSDRADTQYF